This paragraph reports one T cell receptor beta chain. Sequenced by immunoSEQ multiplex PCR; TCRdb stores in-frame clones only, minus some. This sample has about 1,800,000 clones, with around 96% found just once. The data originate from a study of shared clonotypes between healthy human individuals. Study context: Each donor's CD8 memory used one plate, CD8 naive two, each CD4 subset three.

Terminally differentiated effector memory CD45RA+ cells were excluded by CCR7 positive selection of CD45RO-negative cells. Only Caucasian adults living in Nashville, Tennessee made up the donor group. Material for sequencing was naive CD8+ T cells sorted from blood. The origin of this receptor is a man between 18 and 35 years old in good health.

Here the CDR3 reads CASSAESTTNEKLFF. The CDR3 nucleotides read TGTGCCAGCAGCGCCGAGTCGACAACTAATGAAAAACTGTTTTTT. V and J are TRBV7-9 and TRBJ1-4; D unclear. Germline CDR1 and CDR2: SEHNR and FQNEAQ (reference sequence). The CDR3 loop spans 15 amino acids. V lost 5 bases and J 0 bases, leaving 10 bases between the germline ends.